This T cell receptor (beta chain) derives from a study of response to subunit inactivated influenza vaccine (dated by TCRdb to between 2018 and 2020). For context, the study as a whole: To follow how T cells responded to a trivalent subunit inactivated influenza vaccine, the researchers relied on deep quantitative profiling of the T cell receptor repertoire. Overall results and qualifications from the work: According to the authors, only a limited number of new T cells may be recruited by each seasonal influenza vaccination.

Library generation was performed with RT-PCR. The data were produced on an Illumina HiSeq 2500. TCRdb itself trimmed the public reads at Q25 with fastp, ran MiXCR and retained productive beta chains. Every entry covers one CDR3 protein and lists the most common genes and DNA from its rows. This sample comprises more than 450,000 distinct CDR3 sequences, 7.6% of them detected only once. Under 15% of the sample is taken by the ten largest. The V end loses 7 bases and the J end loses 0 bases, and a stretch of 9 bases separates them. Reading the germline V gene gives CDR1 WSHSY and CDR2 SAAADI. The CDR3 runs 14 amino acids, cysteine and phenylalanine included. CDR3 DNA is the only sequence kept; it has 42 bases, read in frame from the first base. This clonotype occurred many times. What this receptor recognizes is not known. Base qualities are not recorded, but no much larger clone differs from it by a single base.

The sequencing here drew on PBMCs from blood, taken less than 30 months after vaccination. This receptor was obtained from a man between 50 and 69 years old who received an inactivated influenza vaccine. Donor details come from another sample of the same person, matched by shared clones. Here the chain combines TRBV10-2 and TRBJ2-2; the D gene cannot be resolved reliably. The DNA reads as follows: TGCGCCAGCATAACCGGTGCGAACACCGGGGAGCTGTTTTTT. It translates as CASITGANTGELFF.